The next 7 T cell receptor beta chains were all read from a single sample in a study of blood T cell repertoires in COVID-19. Using immunoSEQ multiplex PCR, the repertoire was profiled, and TCRdb retains in-frame clones only, with some absent. The sample records some 370,000 clones, about 90% being singletons. Input material: peripheral blood. These receptors were collected from a woman aged 30 to 39 with COVID-19, enrolled during active disease.

V is TRBV7-8 and J is TRBJ1-1; no definite D call. The CDR3 runs to 17 residues. V lost 1 base and J 0 bases, leaving 15 bases between the germline ends. Germline lookup yields CDR1 SGHVS and CDR2 FQNEAQ. This CDR3 reads CASSLDLGPEVNTEAFF. The CDR3 coding sequence is TGTGCCAGCAGCTTAGATTTAGGCCCGGAGGTGAACACTGAAGCTTTCTTT.

The chain recombines TRBV5-6 with TRBJ1-4; D is ambiguous. CDR1 is SGHDT and CDR2 is YYEEEE in the germline V gene. The CDR3 sequence is 15 residues long. Trimming pared 6 bases from V and 8 bases from J, leaving 20 bases between. CDR3: CASTALGSSAEKLFF. As DNA, the CDR3 is TGTGCCAGCACCGCGCTTGGGAGCAGCGCAGAAAAACTGTTTTTT.

The V and J genes are TRBV12-3 or TRBV12-4 and TRBJ1-2; D not resolved. The CDR3 extends over 13 amino acids. V was cut by 6 bases and J by 2 bases, with 10 bases left in between. CDR3 residues: CASSPGLNYGYTF. CDR3 bases: TGTGCCAGCAGCCCCGGACTGAACTATGGCTACACCTTC.

The chain couples TRBV29-1 to TRBJ2-5; 7 nucleotides line up with TRBD1. The CDR3 runs 12 residues. V gave up 7 bases and J gave up 5 bases; unmatched junction bases: 7. Germline loops: CDR1 SQVTM, CDR2 ANQGSEA. The CDR3 DNA reads TGCAGCGGGGGACAGTCAGAGGAGACCCAGTACTTC. As protein: CSGGQSEETQYF.

V usage is TRBV5-1 and J usage is TRBJ2-5; 7 nucleotides align to TRBD2. Germline V lookup: CDR1 SGHRS, CDR2 YFSETQ. The V and J ends lost 0 bases and 5 bases, in that order; junction bases with no gene match: 7. The CDR3 length is 15 residues. The CDR3 DNA sequence: TGCGCCAGCAGCTTGGGAGCGGCGGGAGTGGAGACCCAGTACTTC. Its protein product is CASSLGAAGVETQYF.

The gene calls are TRBV28 and TRBJ2-1, with 12 bases fitting TRBD2. From germline, CDR1 is MDHEN and CDR2 SYDVKM. Unmatched junction bases numbered 8, after V lost 5 bases and J lost 3 bases. This CDR3 is built from 17 residues. Here the CDR3 DNA reads TGTGCCAGCAGTCCCGCTAGCGGGGGGGTGGGCTACAATGAGCAGTTCTTC. Its protein product is CASSPASGGVGYNEQFF.

J is TRBJ2-1 and V is TRBV7-3; 9 bases align to TRBD1. Trimming at V came to 5 bases and at J to 10 bases, leaving 9 bases not matched to a gene. This CDR3 region has 14 residues. CDR1 is SGHTA, CDR2 FQGTGA, per germline. The CDR3 here is CASSAGQGSGEQFF. CDR3 nucleotides: TGTGCCAGCAGCGCGGGACAGGGTTCGGGCGAGCAGTTCTTC.